The T cell receptor (beta chain) under discussion was sequenced for a study of cytomegalovirus exposure and HLA in healthy donors. About the research overall: Falling in the Caucasian-associated ancestry cluster were 81% of approximately 400 genotyped donors.

General observations from the study: Researchers reported in a later analysis that common viral pathogens appeared linked to several top clusters. Trimming of TCR beta V- and J-genes showed a link, identified in a later analysis, to a missense DCLRE1C variant. Sequencing likely produced, as an artifact, a cluster of highly shared sequence variants.

Germline V gives CDR1 SGHTA, CDR2 FQGNSA. The CDR3 covers 16 residues. The junction had 5 bases not matched to a gene; V was cut back by 1 base and J by 4 bases. The PCR ran on 60 Vbeta and 13 Jbeta primers. Libraries were prepared by immunoSEQ multiplex PCR; TCRdb keeps only in-frame clonotypes and omits some of them. The profile shows 150,000 to 200,000 clones, over 75% of them singletons. Details on this clone: Its specificity is not known.

The chain recombines TRBV7-2 with TRBJ2-1; 9 bases are shared with TRBD2. The TCR originated in a man aged 35-49 years in good health and CMV-seropositive. Sequencing used PBMCs. The CDR3 DNA sequence: TGTGCCAGCAGCTTAGTACGCGGGGGGGCGTACAATGAGCAGTTCTTC. Amino acids: CASSLVRGGAYNEQFF.